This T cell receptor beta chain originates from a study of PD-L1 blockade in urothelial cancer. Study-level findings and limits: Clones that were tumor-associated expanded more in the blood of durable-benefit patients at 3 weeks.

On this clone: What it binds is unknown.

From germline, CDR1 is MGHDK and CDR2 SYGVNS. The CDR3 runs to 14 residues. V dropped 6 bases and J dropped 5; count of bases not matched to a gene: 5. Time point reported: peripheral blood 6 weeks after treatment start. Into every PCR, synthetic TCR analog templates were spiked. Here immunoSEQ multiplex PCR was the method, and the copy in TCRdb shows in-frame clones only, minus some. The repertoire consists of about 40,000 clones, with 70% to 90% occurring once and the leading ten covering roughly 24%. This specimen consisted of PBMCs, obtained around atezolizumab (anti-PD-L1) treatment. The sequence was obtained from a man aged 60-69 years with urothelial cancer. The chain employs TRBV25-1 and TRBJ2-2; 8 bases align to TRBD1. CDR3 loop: CASSGQGRTGELFF. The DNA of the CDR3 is TGTGCCAGCAGCGGACAGGGAAGGACCGGGGAGCTGTTTTTT.